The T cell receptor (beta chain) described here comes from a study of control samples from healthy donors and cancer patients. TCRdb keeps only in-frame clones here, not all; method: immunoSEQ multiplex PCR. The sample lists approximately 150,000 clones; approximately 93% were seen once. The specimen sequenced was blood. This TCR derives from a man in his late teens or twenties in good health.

This CDR3 reads CASSRQGAYGYTF. In DNA, the CDR3 is TGTGCCAGTAGTAGACAGGGCGCCTATGGCTACACCTTC. V usage is TRBV19 and J usage is TRBJ1-2, with TRBD1 matching 7 bases. Germline CDR1 reads LNHDA; CDR2 reads SQIVND (reference sequence). V shed 4 bases and J 4 bases; nucleotides not matched to a gene: 3. The CDR3 is 13 residues long. The full variable domain, in which reference TRBV19 and TRBJ1-2 provide the parts outside the CDR3, is DGGITQSPKYLFRKEGQNVTLSCEQNLNHDAMYWYRQDPGQGLRLIYYSQIVNDFQKGDIAEGYSVSREKKESFPLTVTSAQKNPTAFYLCASSRQGAYGYTFGSGTRLTVV.